This entry lists 7 T cell receptor beta chains sequenced from one sample in a study of blood T cells in healthy people across ages. Together with a sample-barcoded 5' primer, a J-beta primer mix was included in a second PCR lasting 7 to 11 cycles. From the 5' RACE reads, TCRdb called clonotypes with MiXCR, one entry per CDR3 protein. Here the sample spans a few hundred thousand distinct CDR3 sequences, 27% being singletons. The sequenced material came from blood. All receptors derive from a woman in her seventies in good health.

As to this clonotype: One junction end does not reproduce the germline sequence, and a read error may be involved. This rearrangement joins TRBV4-3 to TRBJ1-1; D is ambiguous. Looked up from germline, CDR1 is LGHNA and CDR2 is YSLEER. This CDR3 region has 15 residues. The CDR3 DNA sequence: TGCGCCAGCAGCCCCCGAGAGGGTGAGAACACTGAAGCCTTCTTT. This translates into CASSPREGENTEAFF.

The V gene is TRBV28, the J gene TRBJ1-5, with a possible D match to TRBD1 (6 bases). This CDR3 spans 13 amino acids. CDR1 is MDHEN and CDR2 is SYDVKM in the germline V gene. V shed 8 bases and J shed 5 bases, with 13 bases lying between them. The CDR3 reads CASLDRRHQPQHF. The CDR3 coding sequence is TGTGCCAGCTTAGACAGGAGACATCAGCCCCAGCATTTT.

This clonotype was picked up a small number of times. One junction end disagrees with the germline gene, perhaps due to a read error. The chain combines TRBV29-1 with TRBJ1-2, with 9 positions matching TRBD1. The V gene's germline CDR1 is SQVTM and CDR2 ANQGSEA. The CDR3 extends over 14 amino acids. The CDR3 sequence: CSVEGTGSSIGCTF. The CDR3 bases are TGCAGCGTGGAAGGGACAGGGAGTAGTATTGGCTGCACCTTC.

This clonotype was counted between two and nine times. As DNA, the CDR3 is TGTGCCAGCAGTTACTCAGGGACTAGCGGGGGGATAGGCGAGCAGTACTTC. The encoded protein is CASSYSGTSGGIGEQYF. The V and J genes are TRBV6-5 and TRBJ2-7; TRBD2 matches 15 bases. Germline V CDR1 and CDR2: MNHEY, SVGAGI. The CDR3 consists of 17 residues. V gave up 0 bases and J gave up 6 bases; unmatched junction bases: 6.

In its sample, this clonotype was seen a few times. This chain connects TRBV29-1 to TRBJ1-2; 8 bases line up with TRBD1. V was clipped by 6 bases and J by 1 base; unmatched bases: 7. CDR3 length: 14 residues. Germline V gives CDR1 SQVTM, CDR2 ANQGSEA. CDR3 amino acids: CSVGQGSDNYGYTF. CDR3 bases: TGCAGCGTCGGACAGGGATCGGATAACTATGGCTACACCTTC.

The chain has TRBV25-1 and TRBJ1-1, with a tentative D call TRBD1 (5 bases). The V end lost 0 bases, the J end lost 11 bases, and 19 bases lay between the germline ends. Germline V CDR1 and CDR2: MGHDK, SYGVNS. The CDR3 spans 15 residues. The CDR3 nucleotides read TGTGCCAGCAGTGAATATGGGCCAGGGATTAGGGGCGCTTTCTTT. Encoded protein: CASSEYGPGIRGAFF. Combining the CDR3 with reference TRBV25-1 and TRBJ1-1 gives the whole variable domain EADIYQTPRYLVIGTGKKITLECSQTMGHDKMYWYQQDPGMELHLIHYSYGVNSTEKGDLSSESTVSRIRTEHFPLTLESARPSHTSQYLCASSEYGPGIRGAFFGQGTRLTVV.

The chain joins TRBV7-9 to TRBJ2-5; D not certain. The J call is in doubt because the DNA end fits TRBJ2-7 better. From germline, CDR1 is SEHNR and CDR2 FQNEAQ (reference sequence). The CDR3 is 14 residues long. The CDR3 spells CASSPRAVPYEQYF. For the CDR3, the DNA is TGTGCCAGCAGCCCCCGGGCGGTCCCCTACGAGCAGTACTTC.